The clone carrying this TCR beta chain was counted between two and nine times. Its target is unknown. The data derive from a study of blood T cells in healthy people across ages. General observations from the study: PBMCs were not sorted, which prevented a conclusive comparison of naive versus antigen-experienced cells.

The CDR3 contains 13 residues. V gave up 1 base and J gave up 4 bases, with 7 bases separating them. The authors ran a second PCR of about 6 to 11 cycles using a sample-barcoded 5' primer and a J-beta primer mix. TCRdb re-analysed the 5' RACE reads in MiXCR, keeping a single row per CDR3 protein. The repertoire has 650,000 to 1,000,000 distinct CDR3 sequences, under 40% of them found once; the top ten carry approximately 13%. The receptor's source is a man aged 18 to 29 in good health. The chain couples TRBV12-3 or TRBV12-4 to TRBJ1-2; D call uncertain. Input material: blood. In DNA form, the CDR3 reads TGTGCCAGCAGTTTAGGACCCACCTATGGCTACACCTTC. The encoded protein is CASSLGPTYGYTF.